This T cell receptor beta chain was identified during a study of T-cell reconstitution after alpha-beta-depleted transplantation in children. Broader study findings: Surviving thymic progenitors and recipient T cells were the source of high TCRbeta diversity at day 60 in some patients. Expanded graft clones, several hundred of them, were reportedly the source of alpha-beta T cells about two months after transplant. A year post-transplant, T-cell counts and diversity derived mostly from newly produced T cells.

The CDR3 is 17 residues long. V lost 3 bases and J 8 bases, leaving 23 bases between the germline ends. Germline CDR1 is KGHSH and CDR2 is LQKENI. About this clonotype itself: The antigen remains unidentified.

Construction of the TCRbeta library involved unique molecular identifiers. TCRdb fed the PCR reads into MiXCR, producing one record per CDR3 protein. The data show fewer than 550,000 distinct CDR3 sequences, about 10% seen once. This sequence joins TRBV18 and TRBJ2-1; D unclear. The origin of this receptor is a child aged 2-15 years with inherited bone marrow failure, due to receive a stem cell transplant. Specimen: PBMCs, collected before TCRalphabeta/CD19-depleted stem cell transplant. The CDR3 spells CASSPTPRLPQFDEQFF. In DNA form, the CDR3 reads TGTGCCAGCTCACCGACCCCGAGGCTTCCCCAATTTGATGAGCAGTTCTTC.